Shown below are 26 T cell receptor beta chains from a single sample sequenced in a study of blood T cells in healthy people across ages. Sample-barcoded 5' priming and a J-beta primer mix drove a second PCR of roughly 6 to 12 cycles. Using its own MiXCR run on the 5' RACE reads, TCRdb lists one record per CDR3 protein. Of over 1.5 million distinct CDR3 sequences in the sample, about 50% were seen once. The source material was blood. The receptors were sampled from a woman between 35 and 50 years old in good health.

The chain links TRBV2 to TRBJ2-5; D might be TRBD1 or TRBD2, each matching 5 bases. Germline CDR1 reads SNHLY; CDR2 reads FYNNEI. This CDR3 has 13 residues. V gave up 9 bases and J gave up 1 base, with 12 bases separating them. CDR3 amino acids: CARGDGTQETQYF. CDR3 DNA sequence: TGTGCCAGGGGGGACGGAACCCAAGAGACCCAGTACTTC.

CDR3 coding DNA: TGCAGTGCTAGGACTAGCGTTGAGCAGTTCTTC. Translated: CSARTSVEQFF. This chain joins TRBV20-1 and TRBJ2-1; 8 nucleotides match TRBD2. V shed 3 bases, J shed 9 bases, and the junction held 1 base outside the gene matches. This CDR3 comprises 11 residues. Germline CDR1 is DFQATT and CDR2 is SNEGSKA (reference sequence).

This clonotype was picked up one time. This chain joins TRBV27 and TRBJ2-3; perhaps TRBD1 as D (6 bases). CDR1 is MNHEY, CDR2 SMNVEV, per germline (reference sequence). Trimming pared 3 bases from V and 4 bases from J, leaving 17 bases between. This CDR3 region has 16 residues. The CDR3 region has the DNA TGTGCCAGCAGTTTCTATTGGCGACAGGCTCCAGATACGCAGTATTTT. This codes for CASSFYWRQAPDTQYF.

V and J are TRBV20-1 and TRBJ2-7; D might be TRBD1 or TRBD2, each matching 6 bases. V was shortened by 1 base and J by 2 bases, with 12 bases between the two germline ends. This CDR3 has 14 residues. CDR1 and CDR2 (germline): DFQATT, SNEGSKA (reference sequence). The DNA for the CDR3 is TGCAGTGCTAGAGTTGGGGGGCTGGCCTACGAGCAGTACTTC. Encoded protein: CSARVGGLAYEQYF.

The chain is built from TRBV28 and TRBJ2-3; no reliable D call. The CDR3 runs 15 residues. CDR1 is MDHEN, CDR2 SYDVKM, per germline. V shed 0 bases and J shed 3 bases, with 10 bases lying between them. The CDR3 bases are TGTGCCAGCAGTTTATGGTCCGCTAGGACAGATACGCAGTATTTT. It translates to CASSLWSARTDTQYF.

This sequence joins TRBV4-3 and TRBJ2-3; the match to TRBD2 covers 9 bases. Germline trimming cut 1 base from V and 2 bases from J; bases unmatched to any gene: 4. This CDR3 region has 16 residues. In germline, CDR1 is LGHNA, CDR2 YSLEER. Written as DNA, the CDR3 is TGCGCCAGCAGCCAAGGGGCTAGCGGGGTCACAGATACGCAGTATTTT. This translates into CASSQGASGVTDTQYF.

At least ten counts were recorded for this clonotype. The chain has TRBV12-3 or TRBV12-4 and TRBJ2-5, with 7 bases fitting TRBD1. This CDR3 is 13 amino acids long. The V gene end was trimmed by 6 bases and the J gene end by 4 bases; junction bases not matched to a gene: 5. CDR3 amino acids: CASRKTGAETQYF. CDR3 bases: TGTGCCAGCAGGAAAACAGGGGCAGAGACCCAGTACTTC.

This clonotype was detected only a few times. This chain uses TRBV5-6 with TRBJ2-4, with D perhaps matching TRBD1 (6 bases). Germline V CDR1 and CDR2: SGHDT, YYEEEE. Trimming removed 2 bases from V and 6 bases from J, with 9 bases in between. CDR3 length: 13 amino acids. CDR3 sequence reads: CASSFRTVNIQYF. Written as DNA, the CDR3 is TGTGCCAGCAGCTTTCGGACAGTAAACATTCAGTACTTC.

The chain employs TRBV2 and TRBJ2-1; TRBD1 might be the D (5 bases). Trimming stripped 8 bases from V and 6 bases from J, with 17 bases between. The CDR3 length is 14 residues. Germline V gene data show CDR1 as SNHLY and CDR2 as FYNNEI. The CDR3 DNA reads as TGTGCCAGCCTCCCGGAAAGGGGCTCCAATGAGCAGTTCTTC. Translating gives CASLPERGSNEQFF.

The chain combines TRBV6-5 with TRBJ2-1; 9 bases match TRBD1. Germline values: CDR1 MNHEY, CDR2 SVGAGI. This CDR3 has 15 residues. Trimming cost V 2 bases and J 11 bases; bases outside gene matches: 10. The CDR3 nucleotides are TGTGCCAGCAGTTACAGGGGACAGGGTGGTTATAAGCAGTTCTTC. Its translation: CASSYRGQGGYKQFF.

The V gene is TRBV9, the J gene TRBJ2-5, with TRBD2 matching over 11 bases. This CDR3 region has 16 residues. Germline assignment: CDR1 SGDLS and CDR2 YYNGEE. Trimming at V came to 4 bases and at J to 5 bases, leaving 10 bases not matched to a gene. The CDR3 reads CASSLGLAGTDETQYF. CDR3 DNA sequence: TGTGCCAGCAGCCTTGGACTAGCGGGTACGGATGAGACCCAGTACTTC.

This clonotype appeared a few times. This rearrangement joins TRBV29-1 to TRBJ2-7; tentatively, D is TRBD1 (5 bases). The CDR3 is 12 amino acids. V dropped 5 bases and J dropped 5 bases, with 13 bases sitting between them. Looked up from germline, CDR1 is SQVTM and CDR2 is ANQGSEA. CDR3 nucleotide sequence: TGCAGCGTTTCCAGGGCTGGTAACGAGCAGTACTTC. Protein: CSVSRAGNEQYF.

This clonotype was seen a few times. The chain carries TRBV12-3 or TRBV12-4 and TRBJ2-7; no clear D. V was pared by 3 bases and J by 6 bases, with 9 bases between. CDR3 length: 12 residues. The CDR3 here is CASSFKGGEQYF. The CDR3 nucleotides are TGTGCCAGCAGTTTTAAGGGTGGCGAGCAGTACTTC.

The chain joins TRBV4-3 to TRBJ2-4; no definite D call. TRBJ2-7 explains the end of the DNA better; the J call may be wrong. The CDR3 is 14 residues long. Germline CDR1 reads LGHNA; CDR2 reads YSLEER. Here the CDR3 DNA reads TGCGCCAGCAGCCAAGACAGGAGTCTTTACGAGCAGTACTTC. Encoded protein: CASSQDRSLYEQYF.

This rearrangement joins TRBV2 to TRBJ1-5; D unresolved. V lost 8 bases and J 0 bases, leaving 14 bases between the germline ends. Germline V lookup: CDR1 SNHLY, CDR2 FYNNEI. The CDR3 runs 15 residues. In nucleotides, the CDR3 is TGTGCCAGCGCAGGAGTCGAATTTAGCAATCAGCCCCAGCATTTT. Translated: CASAGVEFSNQPQHF. Full variable domain (outside the CDR3, taken from reference TRBV2 and TRBJ1-5): EPEVTQTPSHQVTQMGQEVILRCVPISNHLYFYWYRQILGQKVEFLVSFYNNEISEKSEIFDDQFSVERPDGSNFTLKIRSTKLEDSAMYFCASAGVEFSNQPQHFGDGTRLSIL.

V usage is TRBV10-2 and J usage is TRBJ1-6; D not resolved. The CDR3 is 15 amino acids. In germline, CDR1 is WSHSY, CDR2 SAAADI. Trimming shortened V by 6 bases and J by 5 bases, and 14 bases separated the two germline ends. CDR3 nucleotides: TGCGCCAGCAGGGAGAGCCGGACTGATAATTCACCCCTCCACTTT. It translates to CASRESRTDNSPLHF.

The chain has TRBV20-1 and TRBJ2-4; D unclear. With 7 bases removed from V and 6 bases from J, the gap between germline ends came to 10 bases. Germline loops: CDR1 DFQATT, CDR2 SNEGSKA (reference sequence). The CDR3 loop spans 11 amino acids. DNA for the CDR3: TGCAGTGGGTGGCACCTAAACATTCAGTACTTC. Residues: CSGWHLNIQYF.

The chain employs TRBV7-2 and TRBJ1-4, with D perhaps TRBD1 (5 bases). Germline lookup yields CDR1 SGHTA and CDR2 FQGNSA. Trimming took 3 bases from V and 6 from J, leaving 17 bases between them. The CDR3 spans 16 residues. The CDR3 DNA follows: TGTGCCAGCAGCTTCGCCCCAATGGGGCCGGATGAAAAACTGTTTTTT. Its protein product is CASSFAPMGPDEKLFF.

This clonotype was seen more than once but under ten times. The rearrangement uses TRBV18 and TRBJ1-6; D call uncertain. This CDR3 is built from 14 residues. Per the germline V gene, CDR1 is KGHSH and CDR2 is LQKENI. The germline V and J ends were trimmed by 1 base and 2 bases, with 3 bases remaining between them. The CDR3 loop is CASSPQTYNSPLHF. CDR3 in DNA: TGTGCCAGCTCACCACAGACCTATAATTCACCCCTCCACTTT.

The chain recombines TRBV20-1 with TRBJ2-5; D gene unclear. With the DNA end fitting TRBJ2-7 better, the J assignment may be wrong. Looked up from germline, CDR1 is DFQATT and CDR2 is SNEGSKA (reference sequence). There are 15 residues in the CDR3. The CDR3 reads CSARSPWADLYEQYF. The CDR3 DNA sequence: TGCAGTGCTAGATCGCCGTGGGCAGACCTCTACGAGCAGTACTTC.

The rearrangement joins TRBV12-3 or TRBV12-4 to TRBJ1-2, with TRBD1 identical over 7 bases. This CDR3 has 16 amino acids. The V gene end was trimmed by 4 bases and the J gene end by 8 bases; junction bases not matched to a gene: 16. CDR3 amino acids: CASSSRWFVQGWGYTF. CDR3 DNA sequence: TGTGCCAGCAGTTCTCGATGGTTCGTACAGGGGTGGGGCTACACCTTC.

This chain joins TRBV7-2 and TRBJ2-5, with 11 bases identical to TRBD1. V lost 7 bases, J lost 5 bases, and 9 bases stayed unmatched. Germline CDR1 reads SGHTA; CDR2 reads FQGNSA. CDR3 size: 15 residues. CDR3 nucleotides: TGTGCCAGCAACGGACAGGGGGCGCGGGTGGAGACCCAGTACTTC. Its translation is CASNGQGARVETQYF.

The chain carries TRBV6-5 and TRBJ1-5; 9 nucleotides align to TRBD1. From germline, CDR1 is MNHEY and CDR2 SVGAGI. After removal of 8 bases from V and 4 bases from J, the junction contained 3 bases not matched to a gene. The CDR3 extends over 13 amino acids. The CDR3 DNA follows: TGTGCCAGCGGGACAGGGATTAATCAGCCCCAGCATTTT. Translated, it gives CASGTGINQPQHF.

The chain has TRBV6-5 and TRBJ2-2, with 7 bases matching TRBD1. The CDR3 consists of 13 residues. Trimming cost V 6 bases and J 7 bases; bases outside gene matches: 5. Per the germline V gene, CDR1 is MNHEY and CDR2 is SVGAGI. In DNA form, the CDR3 reads TGTGCCAGCAGACAAGGGGGCAGCGGGGAGCTGTTTTTT. Amino acids: CASRQGGSGELFF.

This clonotype occurred a few times. The V call is TRBV10-2, the J call TRBJ2-7; the match to TRBD1 covers 7 bases. CDR1 and CDR2 (germline): WSHSY, SAAADI. The junction had 7 bases not matched to a gene; V was cut back by 8 bases and J by 3 bases. The CDR3 contains 13 residues. The CDR3 here is CASGRDSNYEQYF. In DNA form, the CDR3 reads TGCGCCAGCGGCCGGGACAGCAACTACGAGCAGTACTTC.

The rearrangement joins TRBV20-1 to TRBJ2-5; 7 nucleotides match TRBD2. The DNA end favors TRBJ2-7, so the J call may be wrong. The germline gives CDR1 DFQATT, CDR2 SNEGSKA (reference sequence). The CDR3 has 17 residues. The CDR3 loop is CSARDPQGRGFIYEQYF. CDR3 coding DNA: TGCAGTGCTAGAGATCCCCAAGGGCGGGGGTTTATCTACGAGCAGTACTTC.